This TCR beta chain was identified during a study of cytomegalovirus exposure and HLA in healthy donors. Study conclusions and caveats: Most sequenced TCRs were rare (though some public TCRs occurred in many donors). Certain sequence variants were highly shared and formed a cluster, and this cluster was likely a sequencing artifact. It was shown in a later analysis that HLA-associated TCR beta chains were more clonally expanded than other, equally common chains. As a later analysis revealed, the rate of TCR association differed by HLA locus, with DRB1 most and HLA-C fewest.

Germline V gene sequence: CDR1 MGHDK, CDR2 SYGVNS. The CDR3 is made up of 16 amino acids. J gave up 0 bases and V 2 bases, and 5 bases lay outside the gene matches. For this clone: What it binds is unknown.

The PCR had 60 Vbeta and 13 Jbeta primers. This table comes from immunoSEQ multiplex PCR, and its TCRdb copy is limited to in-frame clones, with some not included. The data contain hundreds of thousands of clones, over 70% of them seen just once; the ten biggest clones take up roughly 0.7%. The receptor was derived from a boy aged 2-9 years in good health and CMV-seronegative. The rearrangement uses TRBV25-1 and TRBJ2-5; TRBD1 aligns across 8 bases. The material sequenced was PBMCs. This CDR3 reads CASSEAGTGDQETQYF. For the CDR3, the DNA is TGTGCCAGCAGTGAAGCCGGGACAGGAGACCAAGAGACCCAGTACTTC. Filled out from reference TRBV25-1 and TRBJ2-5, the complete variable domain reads EADIYQTPRYLVIGTGKKITLECSQTMGHDKMYWYQQDPGMELHLIHYSYGVNSTEKGDLSSESTVSRIRTEHFPLTLESARPSHTSQYLCASSEAGTGDQETQYFGPGTRLLVL.